The 15 T cell receptor beta chains in this list originate from one sample, sequenced in a study of glioma-infiltrating T cells. The iRepertoire nested amplicon-rescue multiplex PCR amplified TCR alpha and beta CDR3s from RNA. TCRdb re-derived calls from the multiplex PCR reads in MiXCR, one entry per CDR3 protein. The data show roughly 200,000 distinct CDR3 sequences, with about 31% seen just once and around 20% held by the top ten. The sequenced material came from glioma tissue, nonneoplastic brain tissue, or PBMCs (not recorded which). The source is a human donor with low-grade glioma or glioblastoma, undergoing nonglioma brain surgery, or in good health (not recorded which).

The CDR3 is CASSADSGEHSPLHF. The CDR3 DNA reads as TGTGCCAGCAGCGCAGACTCAGGCGAGCATTCACCCCTCCACTTT. The rearrangement joins TRBV7-2 to TRBJ1-6; D unclear. The CDR3 length is 15 residues. V was clipped by 5 bases and J by 8 bases, with 16 bases between them. The germline V gene has CDR1 SGHTA and CDR2 FQGNSA. Based on the CDR3 plus reference TRBV7-2 and TRBJ1-6, the full variable domain is GAGVSQSPSNKVTEKGKDVELRCDPISGHTALYWYRQSLGQGLEFLIYFQGNSAPDKSGLPSDRFSAERTGGSVSTLTIQRTQQEDSAVYLCASSADSGEHSPLHFGNGTRLTVT.

This chain joins TRBV4-3 and TRBJ2-1; 9 bases line up with TRBD1. Germline V CDR1 and CDR2: LGHNA, YSLEER. The CDR3 loop spans 16 amino acids. V gave up 4 bases and J gave up 7 bases; unmatched junction bases: 11. CDR3 coding DNA: TGCGCCAGCAGCCTTCTCGGGACAGGGATATATAATGAGCAGTTCTTC. The encoded protein is CASSLLGTGIYNEQFF.

Remarks on this clonotype: A single base separates this from a much larger clone, so it may be a read error. CDR3 sequence: CASSQRQGGYEHYF. In DNA, the CDR3 is TGCGCCAGCAGCCAACGACAGGGTGGTTACGAGCATTACTTC. The chain joins TRBV4-1 to TRBJ2-7, with 7 bases identical to TRBD1. Germline V gene sequence: CDR1 MGHRA, CDR2 YSYEKL. The CDR3 is made up of 14 amino acids.

This clonotype was seen at least ten times. The gene calls are TRBV7-9 and TRBJ2-7; 8 bases map to TRBD1. The CDR3 is 15 residues long. Germline trimming cut 6 bases from V and 5 bases from J; bases unmatched to any gene: 12. Germline CDR1 reads SEHNR; CDR2 reads FQNEAQ (reference sequence). The CDR3 sequence is CASRSWTGMNDEQYF. CDR3 coding DNA: TGTGCCAGCAGATCGTGGACAGGGATGAACGACGAGCAGTACTTC.

Turning to this clonotype: A much larger clone differs by one base, so this may be a read error. V gene TRBV4-1 combines with J gene TRBJ2-7; D is undetermined. The CDR3 has 11 residues. From germline, CDR1 is MGHRA and CDR2 YSYEKL. The CDR3: CASRQDRVQYF. The CDR3 nucleotides are TGCGCCAGCAGGCAAGATAGAGTGCAGTACTTC.

There are many counts of this clonotype. J is TRBJ2-7 and V is TRBV19; 10 bases line up with TRBD2. Trimming at V came to 4 bases and at J to 2 bases, leaving 5 bases not matched to a gene. Per the germline V gene, CDR1 is LNHDA and CDR2 is SQIVND (reference sequence). The CDR3 length is 15 residues. The CDR3 protein is CASSRSAGGPYEQYF. Written as DNA, the CDR3 is TGTGCCAGTAGTAGATCAGCGGGAGGGCCCTACGAGCAGTACTTC.

J is TRBJ1-5 and V is TRBV3-1; D gene uncertain. Germline CDR1 is LGHDT and CDR2 is YNNKEL (reference sequence). V was pared by 0 bases and J by 7 bases, with 4 bases between. This CDR3 is 12 amino acids long. The CDR3 sequence: CASSQDRQPQHF. The CDR3 DNA follows: TGTGCCAGCAGCCAAGATAGGCAGCCCCAGCATTTT.

The rearrangement uses TRBV29-1 and TRBJ2-5; 7 positions match TRBD1. The CDR3 runs to 14 residues. Germline lookup yields CDR1 SQVTM and CDR2 ANQGSEA. Trimming at V came to 4 bases and at J to 3 bases, leaving 8 bases not matched to a gene. CDR3 residues: CSVAPRTGKETQYF. The CDR3 DNA follows: TGCAGCGTTGCCCCTCGGACAGGCAAAGAGACCCAGTACTTC.

With regard to this clonotype: This may arise from a read error, as a much more abundant clone is one base away. DNA of the CDR3: TGTGCCGGCAGCTCCGAGAGCTCTGGAAACACCATATATTTT. Its protein is CAGSSESSGNTIYF. The chain links TRBV7-9 to TRBJ1-3; D is ambiguous. The germline V gene encodes CDR1 SEHNR and CDR2 FQNEAQ (reference sequence). CDR3 size: 14 residues.

This clonotype occurred many times. The rearrangement joins TRBV6-1 to TRBJ2-1; D possibly corresponds to TRBD2 (5 bases). Trimming pared 8 bases from V and 4 bases from J, leaving 12 bases between. This CDR3 contains 13 residues. Germline CDR1 MNHNS, CDR2 SASEGT. The CDR3 loop reads CASSAGQYNEQFF. CDR3 DNA: TGTGCCAGCTCCGCGGGCCAGTACAATGAGCAGTTCTTC.

This clonotype was observed many times. The chain joins TRBV6-1 to TRBJ2-7; no clear D gene. This CDR3 comprises 13 residues. Germline lookup yields CDR1 MNHNS and CDR2 SASEGT. The V end was cut by 9 bases, the J end by 3 bases, with 15 bases between. The CDR3 region has the DNA TGTGCCAGTCAGATACAAACGGGCTACGAGCAGTACTTC. Translated: CASQIQTGYEQYF.

This sequence joins TRBV10-3 and TRBJ2-7, with 13 bases that match TRBD2. Trimming cost V 8 bases and J 2 bases; bases outside gene matches: 3. Germline V CDR1 and CDR2: ENHRY, SYGVKD. CDR3 length: 14 amino acids. The CDR3 spells CAIRLAGGAYEQYF. The CDR3 region has the DNA TGTGCCATCCGACTAGCGGGAGGTGCCTACGAGCAGTACTTC.

This clonotype was picked up many times. The J gene is TRBJ2-2, the V gene TRBV5-4, with 7 bases matching TRBD1. The CDR3 is 15 amino acids. The V gene end was trimmed by 2 bases and the J gene end by 2 bases; junction bases not matched to a gene: 3. The germline V gene has CDR1 SGHNT and CDR2 YYREEE (reference sequence). DNA for the CDR3: TGTGCCAGCAGCTTTGGACAGGACAACACCGGGGAGCTGTTTTTT. Its translation is CASSFGQDNTGELFF. Together with reference TRBV5-4 and TRBJ2-2, the CDR3 gives the full variable domain: ETGVTQSPTHLIKTRGQQVTLRCSSQSGHNTVSWYQQALGQGPQFIFQYYREEENGRGNFPPRFSGLQFPNYSSELNVNALELDDSALYLCASSFGQDNTGELFFGEGSRLTVL.

Ten or more counts support this clonotype. The chain uses TRBV20-1 and TRBJ2-2; D is perhaps TRBD2 (5 bases). CDR3 length: 14 amino acids. V lost 0 bases to trimming and J lost 1 base, with 6 bases between them. CDR1 and CDR2 from the germline V gene are DFQATT and SNEGSKA (reference sequence). In nucleotides, the CDR3 is TGCAGTGCTAGAGATGCGGGGAACACCGGGGAGCTGTTTTTT. This translates into CSARDAGNTGELFF.

This clonotype appeared many times. The chain links TRBV3-1 to TRBJ2-7; TRBD1 is a possible D gene (6 bases). The V end lost 2 bases, the J end lost 6 bases, and 14 bases lay between the germline ends. Germline V gives CDR1 LGHDT, CDR2 YNNKEL (reference sequence). The CDR3 consists of 14 residues. CDR3: CASSQRGGEVEQYF. The CDR3 DNA reads TGTGCCAGCAGCCAAAGAGGGGGAGAGGTCGAGCAGTACTTC.